The clone carrying this T cell receptor beta chain was seen a few times. This entry belongs to a study of T cells of healthy individuals. MiXCR, run by TCRdb on the 5' RACE reads, gives a single entry per CDR3 protein. The profile shows about 41,000 distinct CDR3 sequences, 3.5% to 5.5% of them singletons. Trimming took 0 bases from V and 6 from J, leaving 15 bases between them. Germline V gene sequence: CDR1 SGHTA, CDR2 FQGNSA. This CDR3 spans 15 amino acids. This receptor was identified in a human donor in good health. This chain joins TRBV7-2 and TRBJ2-7; a possible D gene is TRBD2 (7 bases). CDR3 loop: CASSLAAGARGEQYF. The CDR3 DNA reads as TGTGCCAGCAGCTTAGCGGCGGGGGCCCGGGGCGAGCAGTACTTC.